The next 22 T cell receptor beta chains were all read from a single sample in a study of early T cells in non-severe SARS-CoV-2 infection. Each CDR3 protein gets one entry after TCRdb re-called the 5' RACE reads with MiXCR. The sample holds 40,000 to 55,000 distinct CDR3 sequences, 6% to 8.5% seen once. Sequencing used whole blood. These TCRs come from an adult who was a healthcare worker with PCR-confirmed SARS-CoV-2 infection or an uninfected control (not recorded which).

The chain couples TRBV7-7 to TRBJ2-5, with D hard to call. The V gene lost 5 bases and the J gene lost 1 base, with 8 bases spanning the gap. This CDR3 is built from 13 residues. CDR1 is SSHAT and CDR2 is FNYEAQ in the germline V gene (reference sequence). The CDR3 loop reads CASSPQFQETQYF. In DNA, the CDR3 is TGTGCCAGCAGCCCACAGTTCCAAGAGACCCAGTACTTC.

The CDR3 sequence: CSAKSGTRSNEQFF. CDR3 coding DNA: TGCAGTGCCAAGTCCGGGACTAGAAGCAATGAGCAGTTCTTC. The genes are TRBV20-1 and TRBJ2-1; 8 nucleotides align to TRBD2. The CDR3 runs 14 residues. Germline trimming cut 6 bases from V and 6 bases from J; bases unmatched to any gene: 10. The germline CDR1 and CDR2 sequences are DFQATT and SNEGSKA (reference sequence).

The chain couples TRBV7-9 to TRBJ1-2; maybe TRBD1 (6 bases). The germline CDR1 and CDR2 sequences are SEHNR and FQNEAQ (reference sequence). Trimming left V 5 bases short and J 8 bases short, with 21 bases between. The CDR3 runs 15 residues. The CDR3 spells CASSPTGTNVGGYTF. The CDR3 DNA reads TGTGCCAGCAGCCCCACCGGGACAAATGTAGGAGGCTACACCTTC.

This clonotype came up a few times. The DNA of the CDR3 is TGTGCCAGCAGTGAAGCGGGGCTTCAGGATACGCAGTATTTT. Translated: CASSEAGLQDTQYF. The gene calls are TRBV6-1 and TRBJ2-3; tentatively, D is TRBD1 (5 bases). The CDR3 sequence is 14 residues long. V lost 0 bases and J 6 bases, leaving 10 bases between the germline ends. The V gene's germline CDR1 is MNHNS and CDR2 SASEGT.

Concerning this clonotype itself: The junction shows a germline mismatch at one end, possibly a read error. CDR3 in DNA: TGTGCCAGCAGTTTATCCGGGGGCTCGAACACTGAAGTTTTCTTT. The encoded protein is CASSLSGGSNTEVFF. This chain connects TRBV27 to TRBJ1-1; tentative D call: TRBD1 (6 bases). CDR3 length equals 15 residues. Per the germline V gene, CDR1 is MNHEY and CDR2 is SMNVEV (reference sequence).

This clonotype was detected ten times or more. The chain is built from TRBV12-3 or TRBV12-4 and TRBJ2-1; no clear D. Trimming shortened V by 2 bases and J by 1 base, and 0 bases separated the two germline ends. CDR3 length equals 12 residues. CDR3 sequence: CASSLSYNEQFF. DNA for the CDR3: TGTGCCAGCAGTTTATCCTACAATGAGCAGTTCTTC.

This clonotype was detected many times. The J gene is TRBJ1-5, the V gene TRBV28; D remains ambiguous. The CDR3 is made up of 11 amino acids. The germline V gene encodes CDR1 MDHEN and CDR2 SYDVKM. Trimming cost V 2 bases and J 5 bases, with 1 base left between them. DNA for the CDR3: TGTGCCAGCAGTTTAGATCAGCCCCAGCATTTT. Protein product: CASSLDQPQHF. Full variable domain (remainder filled in from reference TRBV28 and TRBJ1-5): DVKVTQSSRYLVKRTGEKVFLECVQDMDHENMFWYRQDPGLGLRLIYFSYDVKMKEKGDIPEGYSVSREKKERFSLILESASTNQTSMYLCASSLDQPQHFGDGTRLSIL.

In this sample, this clonotype turned up many times. This sequence joins TRBV7-2 and TRBJ2-3, with no clear D. This CDR3 has 12 residues. Deletions cut 5 bases from V and 2 bases from J, with 5 bases between. The V gene's germline CDR1 is SGHTA and CDR2 FQGNSA. CDR3 nucleotides: TGTGCCAGCAGCCTCATCACAGATACGCAGTATTTT. Its protein is CASSLITDTQYF.

The table lists this clonotype with a few counts. V gene TRBV29-1 combines with J gene TRBJ2-3; 9 bases agree with TRBD1. V was clipped by 1 base and J by 0 bases; unmatched bases: 5. The CDR3 runs to 16 residues. Germline V CDR1 and CDR2: SQVTM, ANQGSEA. CDR3 nucleotide sequence: TGCAGCGTTGAAGGGGGACAGGGATCAAGCACAGATACGCAGTATTTT. This gives the protein CSVEGGQGSSTDTQYF.

The genes are TRBV7-2 and TRBJ2-3, with TRBD2 matching over 8 bases. The CDR3 is made up of 14 amino acids. CDR1 and CDR2 from the germline V gene are SGHTA and FQGNSA. V dropped 1 base and J dropped 6; count of bases not matched to a gene: 3. CDR3 nucleotide sequence: TGTGCCAGCAGCTTAGTAGGCGGGGGGGATACGCAGTATTTT. Translation: CASSLVGGGDTQYF. The full variable domain, in which reference TRBV7-2 and TRBJ2-3 provide the parts outside the CDR3, is GAGVSQSPSNKVTEKGKDVELRCDPISGHTALYWYRQSLGQGLEFLIYFQGNSAPDKSGLPSDRFSAERTGGSVSTLTIQRTQQEDSAVYLCASSLVGGGDTQYFGPGTRLTVL.

This clonotype was detected ten times or more. The rearrangement links TRBV30 to TRBJ2-1, with D possibly TRBD1 on 6 matching bases. The CDR3 has 13 residues. Trimming took 1 base from V and 8 from J, leaving 12 bases between them. CDR1 and CDR2 (germline): GTSNPN, SVGIG (reference sequence). CDR3: CAWSEQGWDEQFF. The CDR3 bases are TGTGCCTGGAGTGAACAGGGTTGGGATGAGCAGTTCTTC.

This clonotype showed up many times. The CDR3 loop reads CASSDRTGRQPQHF. The CDR3 DNA reads as TGCGCCAGCAGTGATCGGACAGGGAGACAGCCCCAGCATTTT. This chain connects TRBV10-2 to TRBJ1-5, with TRBD1 matching 8 bases. This CDR3 comprises 14 residues. The germline V gene has CDR1 WSHSY and CDR2 SAAADI. V shed 3 bases, J shed 7 bases, and the junction held 5 bases outside the gene matches.

CDR3 sequence reads: CASGLVVGGTNTEAFF. CDR3 nucleotide sequence: TGTGCTAGTGGTTTGGTAGTCGGAGGGACGAACACTGAAGCTTTCTTT. V usage is TRBV12-5 and J usage is TRBJ1-1, with a possible D match to TRBD1 (5 bases). The V gene's germline CDR1 is LGHNT and CDR2 FRNRAP. This CDR3 has 16 amino acids. Trimming removed 0 bases from V and 1 base from J, with 12 bases in between.

The chain combines TRBV5-1 with TRBJ2-1, with 13 bases that match TRBD2. Germline CDR1 is SGHRS and CDR2 is YFSETQ. The ends lost 10 bases at V and 2 bases at J; junction bases unmatched: 18. This CDR3 is built from 19 residues. CDR3 in DNA: TGCGCCCCCCACGAAGGACCACTAGCGGGGGGGCCCCCCTACAATGAGCAGTTCTTC. Protein sequence: CAPHEGPLAGGPPYNEQFF.

Ten or more counts support this clonotype. This chain uses TRBV2 with TRBJ1-5; D possibly corresponds to TRBD1 (6 bases). CDR1 is SNHLY, CDR2 FYNNEI, per germline. Trimming left V 9 bases short and J 7 bases short, with 19 bases between. The CDR3 has 14 amino acids. This CDR3 is CASADQGSEQPQHF. The CDR3 DNA reads as TGTGCCAGTGCGGACCAGGGGTCGGAGCAGCCCCAGCATTTT.

With regard to this clonotype: A read error may explain this, as a much larger clone is one base away. CDR3 DNA: TGTGCCAGCAGCTCGCTGGTTGATAATAATTCACCCCTCCACTTT. Protein product: CASSSLVDNNSPLHF. V usage is TRBV7-9 and J usage is TRBJ1-6, with D hard to call. Between the trimmed V and J ends, which lost 4 bases and 5 bases, there was a span of 12 bases. This CDR3 has 15 amino acids. The germline V gene has CDR1 SEHNR and CDR2 FQNEAQ (reference sequence). Together with reference TRBV7-9 and TRBJ1-6, the CDR3 gives the full variable domain: DTGVSQNPRHKITKRGQNVTFRCDPISEHNRLYWYRQTLGQGPEFLTYFQNEAQLEKSRLLSDRFSAERPKGSFSTLEIQRTEQGDSAMYLCASSSLVDNNSPLHFGNGTRLTVT.

This clonotype was picked up a small number of times. The chain combines TRBV3-1 with TRBJ2-3; D may be TRBD1 (6 bases). V gave up 4 bases and J gave up 2 bases, with 13 bases separating them. The CDR3 contains 15 residues. Germline CDR1 reads LGHDT; CDR2 reads YNNKEL (reference sequence). The CDR3 bases are TGTGCCAGCAGCCTCACGGACAGCTCCACAGATACGCAGTATTTT. As protein: CASSLTDSSTDTQYF.

This clonotype was detected many times. The chain recombines TRBV21-1 with TRBJ2-7; TRBD1 is taken as the D call from the table, unchecked against the DNA. TRBV21-1 is an annotated pseudogene. CDR3 length: 12 amino acids. CDR3 in amino acids: CASSRDSYEQYF. CDR3 coding DNA: TGTGCCAGCAGCCGGGACAGCTACGAGCAGTACTTC.

This clonotype was detected many times. This chain joins TRBV6-5 and TRBJ2-1; D ambiguous. V shed 5 bases and J shed 3 bases, with 8 bases lying between them. Germline CDR1 MNHEY, CDR2 SVGAGI. The CDR3 totals 13 residues. The CDR3 sequence is CASSPRDYNEQFF. Here the CDR3 DNA reads TGTGCCAGCAGTCCAAGGGACTACAATGAGCAGTTCTTC.

The chain combines TRBV27 with TRBJ1-2; TRBD1 matches 7 bases. Losses at the gene ends were 2 bases for V and 4 bases for J; bases not matched to a gene: 10. The CDR3 has 16 amino acids. The germline V gene has CDR1 MNHEY and CDR2 SMNVEV (reference sequence). The CDR3: CASSLRQGLRFYGYTF. The CDR3 nucleotides are TGTGCCAGCAGTTTACGACAGGGACTGCGATTCTATGGCTACACCTTC.

The chain joins TRBV12-3 or TRBV12-4 to TRBJ1-2, with 12 bases fitting TRBD1. This CDR3 has 15 residues. J was trimmed by 8 bases and V by 2 bases; bases with no gene match: 6. CDR3 nucleotide sequence: TGTGCCAGCAGTTTAAGCGGGACAGGGGGCGAAGGCTACACCTTC. It is translated as CASSLSGTGGEGYTF.

This clonotype has just a few counts. J is TRBJ1-1 and V is TRBV6-2 or TRBV6-3, with unresolved D. Deletions cut 0 bases from V and 3 bases from J, with 11 bases between. This CDR3 spans 15 amino acids. Germline loops: CDR1 MNHEY, CDR2 SVGEGT. In DNA, the CDR3 is TGTGCCAGCAGTTACTCGCCGGACGGCTACACTGAAGCTTTCTTT. Its protein is CASSYSPDGYTEAFF.